The 30 T cell receptor beta chains below come from one sample, sequenced in a study of cytomegalovirus exposure and HLA in healthy donors. PCR was performed using 60 Vbeta and 13 Jbeta primers. Repertoires were generated with immunoSEQ multiplex PCR, while TCRdb's copy carries only in-frame clones and drops some. Of 150,000 to 200,000 clones listed, roughly 80% are singletons. Sequencing was performed on PBMCs. Receptors were obtained from a female donor in good health and CMV-seronegative.

The chain has TRBV27 and TRBJ2-1; 8 bases are a match to TRBD2. In germline, CDR1 is MNHEY, CDR2 SMNVEV (reference sequence). This CDR3 region has 15 residues. The V gene end was trimmed by 5 bases and the J gene end by 12 bases; junction bases not matched to a gene: 15. This CDR3 is CASSPPGLGTRRQFF. The CDR3 DNA reads TGTGCCAGCAGTCCGCCGGGACTAGGGACTAGGCGGCAGTTCTTC.

The rearrangement uses TRBV7-2 and TRBJ2-7; TRBD2 aligns across 12 bases. V shed 5 bases, J shed 5 bases, and the junction held 10 bases outside the gene matches. CDR3 length: 16 amino acids. CDR1 is SGHTA and CDR2 is FQGNSA in the germline V gene. The CDR3 is CASSLGGLAGYNEQYF. CDR3 nucleotides: TGTGCCAGCAGCCTGGGTGGACTAGCGGGATATAACGAGCAGTACTTC.

This rearrangement joins TRBV9 to TRBJ2-3; D unresolved. Trimming removed 0 bases from V and 0 bases from J, with 11 bases in between. The CDR3 totals 16 residues. Germline CDR1 reads SGDLS; CDR2 reads YYNGEE. The CDR3: CASSVAADMSTDTQYF. CDR3 in DNA: TGTGCCAGCAGCGTAGCGGCGGATATGAGCACAGATACGCAGTATTTT.

The rearrangement links TRBV19 to TRBJ1-3; possible D gene TRBD1, 6 bases. Looked up from germline, CDR1 is LNHDA and CDR2 is SQIVND (reference sequence). Trimming took off 8 bases at V and 0 bases at J, with 14 bases between the two ends. This CDR3 comprises 15 residues. The DNA of the CDR3 is TGTGCCAGTCAAAACAGGGACAACTCTGGAAACACCATATATTTT. Translated, it gives CASQNRDNSGNTIYF.

The rearrangement joins TRBV5-1 to TRBJ1-5; TRBD1 matches at 7 bases. Germline V lookup: CDR1 SGHRS, CDR2 YFSETQ. There are 14 residues in the CDR3. The V segment lost 7 bases and the J segment 5 bases; nucleotides outside the gene matches: 9. CDR3 bases: TGCGCCAGCTCGCAGGGGGGCGCGTATCAGCCCCAGCATTTT. It encodes CASSQGGAYQPQHF. Filled out from reference TRBV5-1 and TRBJ1-5, the complete variable domain reads KAGVTQTPRYLIKTRGQQVTLSCSPISGHRSVSWYQQTPGQGLQFLFEYFSETQRNKGNFPGRFSGRQFSNSRSEMNVSTLELGDSALYLCASSQGGAYQPQHFGDGTRLSIL.

The table lists this clone with a count of one. The chain links TRBV6-5 to TRBJ1-1; 7 bases are a match to TRBD1. From germline, CDR1 is MNHEY and CDR2 SVGAGI. With V trimmed by 2 bases and J by 0 bases, 6 bases remained unmatched. The CDR3 has 16 residues. CDR3 loop: CASSYDRDDLNTEAFF. Here the CDR3 DNA reads TGTGCCAGCAGTTACGACAGGGACGACCTGAACACTGAAGCTTTCTTT.

The V and J genes are TRBV28 and TRBJ1-1; 9 bases map to TRBD1. The CDR3 covers 15 residues. Germline V gene data show CDR1 as MDHEN and CDR2 as SYDVKM. The ends lost 3 bases at V and 2 bases at J; junction bases unmatched: 4. The CDR3 DNA follows: TGTGCCAGCAGTTTTCAGGGACAGGGAAACACTGAAGCTTTCTTT. Translated: CASSFQGQGNTEAFF.

CDR3 sequence (DNA): TGTGCCAGCCGAACGGACCGGGACAGGGTCATTAGGTACGAGCAGTACTTC. It specifies CASRTDRDRVIRYEQYF. The chain employs TRBV28 and TRBJ2-7, with 9 bases identical to TRBD1. CDR3 length equals 17 residues. V trimming: 8 bases; J trimming: 4 bases; junction bases outside the gene matches: 18. Germline assignment: CDR1 MDHEN and CDR2 SYDVKM.

In nucleotides, the CDR3 is TGTGCCAGCAGCTTCGTAGGGGGAACTGGGGCCAACGTCCTGACTTTC. The encoded protein is CASSFVGGTGANVLTF. V is TRBV7-9 and J is TRBJ2-6; TRBD1 is a possible D gene (6 bases). From germline, CDR1 is SEHNR and CDR2 FQNEAQ (reference sequence). Trimming took 3 bases from V and 2 from J, leaving 11 bases between them. CDR3 size: 16 residues.

The chain uses TRBV2 and TRBJ2-7, with D unclear. Per germline, CDR1 SNHLY and CDR2 FYNNEI. V shed 7 bases and J shed 3 bases, with 10 bases lying between them. The CDR3 contains 12 residues. As DNA, the CDR3 is TGTGCCAGCACCCAGGTCTACTACGAGCAGTACTTC. Protein sequence: CASTQVYYEQYF.

This clone was seen more than once but under ten times. In nucleotides, the CDR3 is TGTGCCAGCAGTGAAGATGGCGGCCTCTATAATTCACCCCTCCACTTT. This codes for CASSEDGGLYNSPLHF. The chain links TRBV25-1 to TRBJ1-6; unclear D gene. Per germline, CDR1 MGHDK and CDR2 SYGVNS. CDR3 size: 16 residues. The V end lost 2 bases, the J end lost 3 bases, and 11 bases lay between the germline ends.

V is TRBV14 and J is TRBJ2-1; 11 positions match TRBD2. CDR1 SGHDN and CDR2 FVKESK come from the germline V gene. The CDR3 runs 16 residues. V was pared by 6 bases and J by 5 bases, with 9 bases of the junction left unmatched. CDR3 region: CASSQYSGRADNEQFF. In nucleotides, the CDR3 is TGTGCCAGCAGTCAATATAGCGGGAGGGCCGACAATGAGCAGTTCTTC.

V gene TRBV15 combines with J gene TRBJ2-5, with 7 bases that match TRBD2. The closer fit of TRBJ2-7 to the DNA end suggests the J call may be wrong. CDR1 and CDR2 from the germline V gene are LNHNV and YYDKDF (reference sequence). This CDR3 contains 16 residues. The CDR3 coding sequence is TGTGCCACCAGCACCCCCCAAGGGGAGGGGCCGGTCGAGCAGTACTTC. Translating gives CATSTPQGEGPVEQYF.

The table lists this clone with a few counts. This chain connects TRBV27 to TRBJ1-6, with 8 bases that match TRBD1. From germline, CDR1 is MNHEY and CDR2 SMNVEV (reference sequence). The ends lost 8 bases at V and 2 bases at J; junction bases unmatched: 5. This CDR3 is 15 amino acids long. In DNA, the CDR3 is TGTGCCAGCTCAGACAGGGGCCCCTATAATTCACCCCTCCACTTT. Translated: CASSDRGPYNSPLHF.

The J gene is TRBJ2-3, the V gene TRBV5-1, with TRBD1 identical over 7 bases. V dropped 5 bases and J dropped 0; count of bases not matched to a gene: 3. The germline gives CDR1 SGHRS, CDR2 YFSETQ. The CDR3 covers 14 residues. CDR3 in amino acids: CASSPGGSTDTQYF. CDR3 bases: TGCGCCAGCAGTCCAGGGGGAAGCACAGATACGCAGTATTTT.

The CDR3 sequence is CASSLLPAGGQETQYF. The CDR3 region has the DNA TGTGCCAGCAGTTTATTACCAGCGGGGGGACAAGAGACCCAGTACTTC. The chain links TRBV28 to TRBJ2-5; 9 positions match TRBD2. J lost 2 bases, V lost 1 base, and 5 bases had no gene match. CDR3 size: 16 residues. Per the germline V gene, CDR1 is MDHEN and CDR2 is SYDVKM.

The CDR3: CASSRPGTGAGNTIYF. CDR3 coding DNA: TGCGCCAGCAGCCGCCCCGGGACAGGGGCTGGAAACACCATATATTTT. The gene calls are TRBV4-1 and TRBJ1-3; 10 bases are a match to TRBD1. Germline lookup yields CDR1 MGHRA and CDR2 YSYEKL. The ends lost 4 bases at V and 2 bases at J; junction bases unmatched: 5. The CDR3 totals 16 residues.

The chain joins TRBV7-9 to TRBJ2-7; 14 bases map to TRBD2. With 1 base clipped from V and 3 bases from J, the junction kept 2 bases outside the gene matches. The V gene's germline CDR1 is SEHNR and CDR2 FQNEAQ (reference sequence). This CDR3 comprises 16 residues. CDR3 bases: TGTGCCAGCAGCTTAGAGGGACTAGCGGGGGACTACGAGCAGTACTTC. It codes for CASSLEGLAGDYEQYF.

The chain has TRBV28 and TRBJ1-5; tentative D call: TRBD1 (5 bases). The CDR3 consists of 16 residues. Trimming removed 2 bases at V and 5 bases at J, with 16 bases between. Germline V gene data show CDR1 as MDHEN and CDR2 as SYDVKM. The CDR3 nucleotides are TGTGCCAGCAGTTTAGGGGGAGGCCGGATAGATCAGCCCCAGCATTTT. Protein: CASSLGGGRIDQPQHF.

CDR3 DNA: TGTGCCAGCAGCCCTACAGGGGCCTACGAGCAGTACTTC. Its translation is CASSPTGAYEQYF. J is TRBJ2-7 and V is TRBV5-4; 7 bases match TRBD1. Unmatched junction bases numbered 3, after V lost 4 bases and J lost 2 bases. This CDR3 is built from 13 residues. CDR1 SGHNT and CDR2 YYREEE come from the germline V gene (reference sequence).

This chain uses TRBV28 with TRBJ2-3, with 8 bases fitting TRBD2. The CDR3 is 14 residues long. V shed 7 bases and J 3 bases; nucleotides not matched to a gene: 6. Per the germline V gene, CDR1 is MDHEN and CDR2 is SYDVKM. CDR3 amino acids: CASNSGGGTDTQYF. The CDR3 DNA reads as TGTGCCAGCAACAGCGGGGGAGGGACAGATACGCAGTATTTT.

This chain links TRBV9 with TRBJ2-7; maybe TRBD1 (5 bases). Germline V gene data show CDR1 as SGDLS and CDR2 as YYNGEE. The ends were cut back, 4 bases at V and 0 bases at J, with 11 bases in the middle. The CDR3 extends over 14 amino acids. In DNA form, the CDR3 reads TGTGCCAGCAGCTCACACAGGAACTCCTACGAGCAGTACTTC. This translates into CASSSHRNSYEQYF.

The chain joins TRBV28 to TRBJ2-3, with 9 bases that match TRBD2. The CDR3 sequence is 18 residues long. Germline loops: CDR1 MDHEN, CDR2 SYDVKM. V lost 5 bases and J lost 5; bases outside the gene matches: 17. The CDR3 is CASSPRGSGGIWGDTQYF. The CDR3 nucleotides read TGTGCCAGCAGTCCCCGGGGGAGCGGGGGGATTTGGGGAGATACGCAGTATTTT. Using reference TRBV28 and TRBJ2-3 for the parts outside the CDR3, the full variable domain is DVKVTQSSRYLVKRTGEKVFLECVQDMDHENMFWYRQDPGLGLRLIYFSYDVKMKEKGDIPEGYSVSREKKERFSLILESASTNQTSMYLCASSPRGSGGIWGDTQYFGPGTRLTVL.

The chain combines TRBV29-1 with TRBJ2-5; 15 bases are shared with TRBD2. The V gene end was trimmed by 7 bases and the J gene end by 2 bases; junction bases not matched to a gene: 2. This CDR3 region has 14 residues. Germline CDR1 reads SQVTM; CDR2 reads ANQGSEA. The CDR3 DNA is TGCAGCGCCGGACTAGCGGGAGGGCAAGAGACCCAGTACTTC. Translated: CSAGLAGGQETQYF.

The chain employs TRBV27 and TRBJ2-3; 7 bases align to TRBD2. The CDR3 contains 17 residues. The V and J ends lost 0 bases and 2 bases, in that order; junction bases with no gene match: 8. The germline gives CDR1 MNHEY, CDR2 SMNVEV (reference sequence). The CDR3 sequence is CASSLSELALDTDTQYF. The CDR3 DNA sequence: TGTGCCAGCAGTTTATCAGAACTAGCGCTAGACACAGATACGCAGTATTTT.

The chain joins TRBV4-2 to TRBJ2-7; TRBD2 is a possible D gene (6 bases). The V gene's germline CDR1 is LGHNA and CDR2 YNFKEQ. The V gene lost 2 bases and the J gene lost 1 base, with 9 bases spanning the gap. This CDR3 has 14 residues. CDR3 DNA: TGTGCCAGCAGCCAATCCGGGAGTTCCTACGAGCAGTACTTC. Its translation: CASSQSGSSYEQYF.

V usage is TRBV5-1 and J usage is TRBJ1-6; D is undetermined. Trimming cost V 1 base and J 0 bases, with 5 bases left between them. The CDR3 totals 15 residues. Germline loops: CDR1 SGHRS, CDR2 YFSETQ. CDR3 DNA: TGCGCCAGCAGCTTGTCGAGCTCCTATAATTCACCCCTCCACTTT. Protein sequence: CASSLSSSYNSPLHF. Based on the CDR3 plus reference TRBV5-1 and TRBJ1-6, the full variable domain is KAGVTQTPRYLIKTRGQQVTLSCSPISGHRSVSWYQQTPGQGLQFLFEYFSETQRNKGNFPGRFSGRQFSNSRSEMNVSTLELGDSALYLCASSLSSSYNSPLHFGNGTRLTVT.

The CDR3 reads CASSQRQVSYGYTF. The CDR3 DNA reads TGTGCCAGCAGCCAACGACAGGTTTCCTATGGCTACACCTTC. The V call is TRBV7-2, the J call TRBJ1-2, with a possible D match to TRBD1 (6 bases). CDR1 and CDR2 (germline): SGHTA, FQGNSA. This CDR3 is 14 amino acids long. V was trimmed by 5 bases and J by 4 bases, leaving 14 bases between them.

The J gene is TRBJ1-1, the V gene TRBV6-5, with D perhaps TRBD1 (5 bases). This CDR3 is 14 amino acids long. The germline V and J ends were trimmed by 2 bases and 3 bases, with 10 bases remaining between them. CDR1 MNHEY and CDR2 SVGAGI come from the germline V gene. CDR3 sequence: CASSYVREDTEAFF. The DNA of the CDR3 is TGTGCCAGCAGTTACGTCAGGGAGGACACTGAAGCTTTCTTT.

Concerning this clone itself: Compared with germline, one end of the junction differs, possibly owing to a read error. This chain uses TRBV4-3 with TRBJ1-1; no definite D call. CDR1 is LGHNA and CDR2 is YSLEER in the germline V gene. This CDR3 is 12 amino acids long. The CDR3 spells CASSQDWSTVIF. For the CDR3, the DNA is TGCGCCAGCAGCCAAGATTGGAGCACCGTTATCTTT.